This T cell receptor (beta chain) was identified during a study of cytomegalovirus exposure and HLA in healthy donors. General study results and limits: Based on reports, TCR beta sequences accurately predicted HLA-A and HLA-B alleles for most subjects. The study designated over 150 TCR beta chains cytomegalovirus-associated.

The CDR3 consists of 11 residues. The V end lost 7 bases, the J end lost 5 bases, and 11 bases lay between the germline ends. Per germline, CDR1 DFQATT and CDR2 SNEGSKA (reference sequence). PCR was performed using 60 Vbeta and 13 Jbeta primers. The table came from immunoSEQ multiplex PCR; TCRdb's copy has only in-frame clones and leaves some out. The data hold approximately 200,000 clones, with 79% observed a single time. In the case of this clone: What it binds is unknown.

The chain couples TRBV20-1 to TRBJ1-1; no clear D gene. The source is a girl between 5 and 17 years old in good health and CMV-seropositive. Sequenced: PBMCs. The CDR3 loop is CSVVSGTEAFF. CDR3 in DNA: TGCAGTGTTGTGTCCGGGACTGAAGCTTTCTTT.